These T cell receptor beta chains were read from a single sample in a study of blood T cell repertoires in COVID-19. Libraries were prepared by immunoSEQ multiplex PCR; TCRdb keeps only in-frame clonotypes and omits some of them. This table holds around 30,000 clones, roughly 90% found once. Specimen: peripheral blood. The receptors stem from a woman in her 40s with active or convalescent COVID-19. Each CDR3 is given with its conserved first and last residue. The order of the fields is J gene, D gene, clone size, V gene, CDR3 DNA, CDR3 protein. A D gene is named only where the DNA matches it firmly. Clone size, where shown, is once, few, many, or a class for clones that have expanded.

TRBJ2-2 | - | - | TRBV19 | TGTGCCAGTAGTAGCTCCCTCTATCGTGAGCTGTTTTTT | CASSSSLYRELFF
TRBJ1-4 | TRBD1 | - | TRBV28 | TGTGCCAGCAGTTTATCGGCAGGGGGCACTAATGAAAAACTGTTTTTT | CASSLSAGGTNEKLFF
TRBJ2-1 | - | - | TRBV30 | TGTGCCTGGAGTGTACTACAGGGATTGGGCAATGAGCAGTTCTTC | CAWSVLQGLGNEQFF
TRBJ2-3 | - | few | TRBV4-3 | TGCGCCAGCAGCCAAGATAGCACGCGCCCCACAGATACGCAGTATTTT | CASSQDSTRPTDTQYF
TRBJ2-2 | - | - | TRBV19 | TGTGCCAGTACATATCGGGGTGGGGACACCGGGGAGCTGTTTTTT | CASTYRGGDTGELFF
TRBJ1-3 | - | - | TRBV19 | TGTGCCAGTAGTACCCCCCCACAGGGCCCTGGAAACACCATATATTTT | CASSTPPQGPGNTIYF
TRBJ1-4 | - | few | TRBV2 | TGTGCCAGCGGGGAGAGAGCAACTAATGAAAAACTGTTTTTT | CASGERATNEKLFF
TRBJ1-6 | TRBD1 | - | TRBV6-5 | TGTGCCAGCAGTTACGGTAGACAGGGAGCCGAATCACCCCTCCACTTT | CASSYGRQGAESPLHF
TRBJ1-4 | - | once | TRBV4-2 | TGTGCCAGCAGCCAAGATCAGGCGGCTGGACTTAATGAAAAACTGTTTTTT | CASSQDQAAGLNEKLFF
TRBJ2-5 | - | - | TRBV19 | TGTGCCAGTAGTGACCACCGGGACTTACAAGAGACCCAGTACTTC | CASSDHRDLQETQYF
TRBJ1-5 | TRBD1 | - | TRBV5-5 | TGTGCCAGCAGCTGGGGACAGGTGGGAAATGTCAATCAGCCCCAGCATTTT | CASSWGQVGNVNQPQHF
TRBJ2-5 | TRBD2 | - | TRBV9 | TGTGCCAGCAGCGTGGAAATGGGACTAGCGGGAGGGGAGACCCAGTACTTC | CASSVEMGLAGGETQYF
TRBJ2-2 | TRBD1 | - | TRBV30 | TGTGCCTGGGCCGGGACAGGGGGCCGAACCGGGGAGCTGTTTTTT | CAWAGTGGRTGELFF
TRBJ2-1 | - | - | TRBV7-2 | TGTGCCAGCAGCCTGGAGGTCAATGAGCAGTTCTTC | CASSLEVNEQFF
TRBJ2-1 | TRBD2 | - | TRBV10-3 | TGTGCAGGAAGCGGGAGTTTCTCCTACAATGAGCAGTTCTTC | CAGSGSFSYNEQFF
TRBJ2-1 | TRBD2 | once | TRBV19 | TGTGCCAGTAGTATCAAAGCGGGGGGGCCAGCCGTTGAGCAGTTCTTC | CASSIKAGGPAVEQFF
TRBJ2-3 | TRBD1 | - | TRBV7-2 | TGTGCCAGCAGCCCCGACAGGGGGCAAGCAGATACGCAGTATTTT | CASSPDRGQADTQYF
TRBJ1-4 | TRBD1 | - | TRBV27 | TGTACCAGCAGTGCATACAGGGGAGGAGAAAAACTGTTTTTT | CTSSAYRGGEKLFF
TRBJ2-5 | TRBD2 | - | TRBV30 | TGTGCCTGGGCGGGACTAGCGGGGGCCGGGACCCAGTACTTC | CAWAGLAGAGTQYF
TRBJ1-1 | TRBD1 | - | TRBV7-2 | TGTGCCAGCAGCTTGGACAGGAGGCGTGCTGAAGCTTTCTTT | CASSLDRRRAEAFF
TRBJ1-6 | - | - | TRBV11-2 | TGTGCCAGCAGCTTCCGAGGTGCCTTTAATTCACCCCTCCACTTT | CASSFRGAFNSPLHF
TRBJ2-1 | - | - | TRBV7-2 | TGTGCCAGCAGCTTAGGGGGTAGCGCCGTGCTGCAGTTCTTC | CASSLGGSAVLQFF
TRBJ1-5 | - | once | TRBV7-8 | TGTGCCAGCAGCTTAGGAGATGGGGGGAATCAGCCCCAGCATTTT | CASSLGDGGNQPQHF
TRBJ1-1 | TRBD1 | - | TRBV7-3 | TGTGCCAGCAGCTTAGGCAGGGGGAGTACTGAAGCTTTCTTT | CASSLGRGSTEAFF
TRBJ2-1 | TRBD2 | - | TRBV28 | TGTGCCAGCAGTTTAGTACTAGCGGGGTACTACAATGAGCAGTTCTTC | CASSLVLAGYYNEQFF
TRBJ2-7 | - | once | TRBV27 | TGTGCCTCAGGCCTCGGGGGCGAGCAGTACTTC | CASGLGGEQYF
TRBJ1-2 | TRBD1 | - | TRBV9 | TGTGCCAGCAGCGTACCGACAGGGAACTATGGCTACACCTTC | CASSVPTGNYGYTF
TRBJ2-3 | TRBD2 | - | TRBV7-2 | TGTGCCAGCAGCTTAGTCCCCGGGACTAGCGGGGATACGCAGTATTTT | CASSLVPGTSGDTQYF
TRBJ2-2 | TRBD1 | - | TRBV5-8 | TGTGCCAGCAGCTTGGACGGGACAGAACACACCGGGGAGCTGTTTTTT | CASSLDGTEHTGELFF